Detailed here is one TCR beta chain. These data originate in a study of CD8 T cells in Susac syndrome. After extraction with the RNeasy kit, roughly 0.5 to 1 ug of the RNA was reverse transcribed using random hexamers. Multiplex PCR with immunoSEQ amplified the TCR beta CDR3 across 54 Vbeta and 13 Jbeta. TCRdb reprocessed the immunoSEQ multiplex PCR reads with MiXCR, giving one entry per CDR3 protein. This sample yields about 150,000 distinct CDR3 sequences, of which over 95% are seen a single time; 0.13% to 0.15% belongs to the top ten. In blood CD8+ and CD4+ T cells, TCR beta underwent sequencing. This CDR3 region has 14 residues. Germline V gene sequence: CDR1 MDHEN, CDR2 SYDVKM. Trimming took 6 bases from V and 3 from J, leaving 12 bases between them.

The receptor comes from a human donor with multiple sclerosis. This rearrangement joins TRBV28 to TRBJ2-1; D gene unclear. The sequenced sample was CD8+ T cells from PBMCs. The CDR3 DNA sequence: TGTGCCAGCAGGATAGCTGGTGTCTACAATGAGCAGTTCTTC. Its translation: CASRIAGVYNEQFF.